The rows below give T cell receptor beta chains drawn from one sample of a study of blood T cells in healthy people across ages. Each CDR3 protein is one row after TCRdb ran MiXCR on the 5' RACE reads. The data show about a million distinct CDR3 sequences, approximately 49% seen once. Sequencing input: blood. The receptors come from a young man in good health. Each CDR3 is given with its conserved first and last residue.

cdr3_length v_call cdr3_aa
15 TRBV4-1 CASSQVPGTDTEAFF
15 TRBV7-2 CASSNSAQANEKLFF
10 TRBV20-1 CSGAQETQYF
15 TRBV5-6 CASSLRGRLNTEAFF
16 TRBV20-1 CSAPGSGAPSTDTQYF
13 TRBV7-8 CASSLGLAGVQYF
14 TRBV7-2 CASSLVASQHEQFF
13 TRBV28 CASSRGGPGEQYF
14 TRBV29-1 CSVDAGAGANVLTF
16 TRBV7-9 CASSFSTGGLQETQYF
17 TRBV7-2 CASSLGWEGGSYNEQFF
14 TRBV20-1 CSAISGTGDQPQHF
12 TRBV30 CAWTGGRNGYTF
18 TRBV11-3 CASSLGLTSGGSGDTQYF
14 TRBV10-3 CAISDEGTNQPQHF
14 TRBV12-3/TRBV12-4 CASSLEQVSYEQYF
14 TRBV20-1 CSAVVNLGNSPLHF
14 TRBV20-1 CSASRDRNNYGYTF
17 TRBV7-2 CASSLGDRGVVSQPQHF
13 TRBV20-1 CSASVQARDGYTF
11 TRBV28 CASSSRWEQYF
11 TRBV20-1 CSAQGEYGYTF
15 TRBV20-1 CSAAPPPGQVNEQFF
15 TRBV28 CASSLKTSWGYEQYF